This TCR beta chain originates from a study of CD8 T cells in Susac syndrome. Random hexamers were used to reverse transcribe the RNA input (about 0.5 to 1 ug). Across 54 Vbeta and 13 Jbeta, TCR beta CDR3 was amplified with immunoSEQ multiplex PCR. TCRdb reanalysed the immunoSEQ multiplex PCR reads using MiXCR and keeps one entry per CDR3 protein. The sample shows over 15,000 distinct CDR3 sequences, approximately 95% of them seen only once. The authors sequenced TCR beta from blood CD8+ and CD4+ T cells. Germline V lookup: CDR1 SEHNR, CDR2 FQNEAQ (reference sequence). Trimming removed 1 base from V and 3 bases from J, with 7 bases in between. The length of the CDR3 is 14 residues.

The chain couples TRBV7-9 to TRBJ1-5, with D uncertain. Specimen: CD8+ T cells from PBMCs. This TCR was recovered from a human donor in good health. The CDR3 sequence: CASSLDGYNQPQHF. CDR3 coding DNA: TGTGCCAGCAGCTTAGACGGATACAATCAGCCCCAGCATTTT.